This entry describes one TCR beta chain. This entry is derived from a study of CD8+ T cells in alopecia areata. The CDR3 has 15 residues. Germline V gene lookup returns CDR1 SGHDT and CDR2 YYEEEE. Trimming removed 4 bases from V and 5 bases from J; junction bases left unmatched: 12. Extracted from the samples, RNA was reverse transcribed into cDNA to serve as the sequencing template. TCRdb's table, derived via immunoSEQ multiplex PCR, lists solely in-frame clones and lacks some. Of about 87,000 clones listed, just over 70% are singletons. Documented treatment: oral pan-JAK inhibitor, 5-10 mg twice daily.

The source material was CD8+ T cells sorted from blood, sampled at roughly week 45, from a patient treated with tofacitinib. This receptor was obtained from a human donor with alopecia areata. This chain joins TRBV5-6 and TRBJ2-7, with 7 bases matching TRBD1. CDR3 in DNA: TGTGCCAGCAGCCTTACACAGGGGAAAGGGAACGAGCAGTACTTC. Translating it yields CASSLTQGKGNEQYF.